This TCR beta chain was retrieved from a study of blood T cell repertoires in COVID-19. Per the germline V gene, CDR1 is SGHDT and CDR2 is YYEEEE. The V and J ends lost 0 bases and 1 base respectively, with 7 bases between them. The CDR3 is made up of 14 amino acids. Per the original data handling: Reference gene primer amplification in the assay estimated nucleated cell counts. Data came from immunoSEQ multiplex PCR; TCRdb stores just in-frame clones and leaves some out. The V and J calls and clone size were taken over from that table, and D and trimming were inferred from the DNA. Among 200,000 to 250,000 clones, 70% to 90% were seen once, and the ten largest hold approximately 2.8%.

The receptor comes from a woman aged 45-59 years in a cohort exposed to, infected with or recovered from COVID-19 (not recorded which). The J gene is TRBJ1-2, the V gene TRBV5-6; no reliable D call. Specimen: PBMCs or T cells enriched from blood (not recorded which). Here the CDR3 reads CASSLGDLNYGYTF. CDR3 nucleotides: TGTGCCAGCAGCTTGGGAGATCTTAACTATGGCTACACCTTC.